The 9 T cell receptor beta chains below all came from one sample that was sequenced in a study of monozygotic twins with inflammatory bowel disease. TCRdb re-called the 5' RACE reads and gives one entry per CDR3 protein, without DNA. Its listing shows approximately 330,000 distinct CDR3 sequences. Sequenced sample: blood. These TCRs come from a human donor with ulcerative colitis or Crohn's disease, or a healthy co-twin of an affected twin (not recorded which).

The rearrangement links TRBV4-1 to TRBJ2-7; TCRdb's D call of TRBD1 is untestable without DNA. The length of the CDR3 is 14 residues. From germline, CDR1 is MGHRA and CDR2 YSYEKL. The chain's CDR3 is CASSQRTVLYEQYF.

The chain is built from TRBV6-1 and TRBJ2-7; the TCRdb call, TRBD1, lacks DNA for checking. This CDR3 has 14 amino acids. Germline assignment: CDR1 MNHNS and CDR2 SASEGT. The CDR3 loop reads CASSPLGQAYEQYF.

The J gene is TRBJ2-1, the V gene TRBV10-3; TCRdb designates TRBD2, a call that cannot be tested without DNA. Germline V gene lookup returns CDR1 ENHRY and CDR2 SYGVKD. The CDR3 contains 15 residues. This CDR3 reads CAIRSNSGDYNEQFF.

The V call is TRBV7-2, the J call TRBJ2-3; TCRdb outputs TRBD1, but without DNA this stays unchecked. The germline V gene has CDR1 SGHTA and CDR2 FQGNSA. This CDR3 has 17 amino acids. The CDR3 sequence: CASSARGGGTSPNTQYF.

The genes are TRBV12-3 or TRBV12-4 and TRBJ1-3; TCRdb names TRBD1, which stays unverified in the absence of DNA. The CDR3 length is 16 residues. The CDR3 protein is CASSSQGEFFGNTIYF.

The chain uses TRBV25-1 and TRBJ1-1; checking the TCRdb D call of TRBD1 is not possible without DNA. This CDR3 has 12 amino acids. Germline V gene sequence: CDR1 MGHDK, CDR2 SYGVNS. CDR3 amino acids: CASSGQYTEAFF. The entire variable domain, with the rest obtained from reference TRBV25-1 and TRBJ1-1, is as follows: EADIYQTPRYLVIGTGKKITLECSQTMGHDKMYWYQQDPGMELHLIHYSYGVNSTEKGDLSSESTVSRIRTEHFPLTLESARPSHTSQYLCASSGQYTEAFFGQGTRLTVV.

The V call is TRBV9, the J call TRBJ1-1; TCRdb calls TRBD1, which cannot be checked without DNA. Looked up from germline, CDR1 is SGDLS and CDR2 is YYNGEE. CDR3 size: 15 residues. CDR3: CASSPRTGRQTEAFF.

The V call is TRBV20-1, the J call TRBJ2-5. From germline, CDR1 is DFQATT and CDR2 SNEGSKA (reference sequence). The CDR3 sequence is 14 residues long. CDR3 residues: CSATIWDRQETQYF.

The chain joins TRBV6-1 to TRBJ1-1; the TCRdb D gene call, TRBD1, has no DNA to confirm it. Per germline, CDR1 MNHNS and CDR2 SASEGT. The CDR3 loop spans 14 amino acids. This CDR3 reads CASRRQGEVSEAFF.